Given below is one T cell receptor (beta chain) in context. Its antigen is not identified. The data stem from a study of OX40 agonist ivuxolimab in advanced cancers. Study-level background: The dose-escalation group included hepatocellular carcinoma, melanoma, renal cell carcinoma and head and neck cancer. Under the entry rules, prior anti-PD-1, anti-PD-L1 or anti-CTLA-4 therapy was allowed, and approximately 36% had some.

Germline values: CDR1 SGHTA, CDR2 FQGNSA. Trimming removed 5 bases at V and 3 bases at J, with 17 bases between. CDR3 length: 15 amino acids. Sequencing was performed with immunoSEQ multiplex PCR; in TCRdb, only in-frame clones are kept and a portion is missing. The sample holds 40,000 or so clones, 89% seen once. Whole-study results and caveats: At 0.1 to 3.0 mg/kg, clonal expansion of CD4+ and CD8+ blood T cells had occurred by week 6. Among the lowest levels of clonal expansion were found in partial responders at 0.1-3.0 mg/kg.

V is TRBV7-2 and J is TRBJ2-7; D may match TRBD1 or TRBD2 (5 bases each). The receptor's source is an adult with an advanced solid tumor such as melanoma, head and neck, liver or kidney cancer. Material: CD4+ or CD8+ T cells sorted from blood, obtained in a trial of the OX40 agonist ivuxolimab. In DNA form, the CDR3 reads TGTGCCAGCAGCGGGACCCAGGGCCAGTACTACGAGCAGTACTTC. Protein: CASSGTQGQYYEQYF.